Below are 20 T cell receptor beta chains sequenced from a single sample in a study of blood T cell repertoires in COVID-19. The table came from immunoSEQ multiplex PCR; TCRdb's copy has only in-frame clones and leaves some out. The sample has under 250,000 clones, over 75% seen once; the top ten hold roughly 4.5%. Sequencing was performed on PBMCs or T cells enriched from blood (not recorded which). The receptors were sampled from a man aged 25-45 years with acute COVID-19.

CDR3 DNA sequence: TGTGCCAGCAGTGAATCAGAGACAGGGGGCGGTCAGCCCCAGCATTTT. This encodes CASSESETGGGQPQHF. The rearrangement uses TRBV6-1 and TRBJ1-5; 10 nucleotides align to TRBD1. Germline trimming cut 2 bases from V and 6 bases from J; bases unmatched to any gene: 7. Germline lookup yields CDR1 MNHNS and CDR2 SASEGT. The CDR3 consists of 16 residues.

This rearrangement joins TRBV19 to TRBJ1-1, with 9 bases that match TRBD1. The germline V gene has CDR1 LNHDA and CDR2 SQIVND (reference sequence). CDR3 size: 13 residues. The V gene end was trimmed by 6 bases and the J gene end by 5 bases; junction bases not matched to a gene: 4. CDR3 DNA sequence: TGTGCCAGTAGGGACAGGGGTCGGACTGAAGCTTTCTTT. Protein sequence: CASRDRGRTEAFF.

The chain carries TRBV7-9 and TRBJ1-1; TRBD1 is a possible D gene (6 bases). V lost 1 base and J lost 7, with 10 bases in between. The length of the CDR3 is 13 residues. Germline V lookup: CDR1 SEHNR, CDR2 FQNEAQ (reference sequence). The CDR3 protein is CASSLVGANEAFF. CDR3 nucleotides: TGTGCCAGCAGCTTAGTGGGGGCTAATGAAGCTTTCTTT.

In DNA, the CDR3 is TGTGCCAGCAGCTTACAGGGGTCCGTAAACTACAATGAGCAGTTCTTC. Its protein is CASSLQGSVNYNEQFF. The chain has TRBV5-5 and TRBJ2-1, with 7 bases identical to TRBD1. Looked up from germline, CDR1 is SGHKS and CDR2 is YYEKEE (reference sequence). The CDR3 is 16 residues long. The V segment lost 2 bases and the J segment 3 bases; nucleotides outside the gene matches: 8.

There are a few counts of this clone. The chain joins TRBV5-6 to TRBJ1-5; the match to TRBD1 covers 8 bases. The CDR3 consists of 15 residues. In germline, CDR1 is SGHDT, CDR2 YYEEEE. Unmatched junction bases numbered 3, after V lost 4 bases and J lost 0 bases. DNA for the CDR3: TGTGCCAGCAGCAGGACAGGGTATAGCAATCAGCCCCAGCATTTT. This translates into CASSRTGYSNQPQHF.

Of note for this clone: The limits of the CDR3 on the DNA are not certain, so only TCRdb's listed CDR3 is given. The chain has TRBV19 and TRBJ2-7; no check of the table's D call, TRBD2, against the DNA was made. Germline CDR1 and CDR2: LNHDA and SQIVND (reference sequence). The CDR3 is 12 residues long, ends included. This CDR3 is CASTSELGEQYF.

V gene TRBV11-2 combines with J gene TRBJ2-5; TRBD1 matches at 7 bases. V trimming: 5 bases; J trimming: 1 base; junction bases outside the gene matches: 7. Germline assignment: CDR1 SGHAT and CDR2 FQNNGV. The CDR3 consists of 15 residues. Here the CDR3 DNA reads TGTGCCAGCAGCACCTACAGGGGTATCCAAGAGACCCAGTACTTC. Protein product: CASSTYRGIQETQYF. Full variable domain (remainder filled in from reference TRBV11-2 and TRBJ2-5): EAGVAQSPRYKIIEKRQSVAFWCNPISGHATLYWYQQILGQGPKLLIQFQNNGVVDDSQLPKDRFSAERLKGVDSTLKIQPAKLEDSAVYLCASSTYRGIQETQYFGPGTRLLVL.

Here the CDR3 reads CATGGEVTDTQYF. The CDR3 region has the DNA TGTGCCACCGGGGGGGAGGTGACAGATACGCAGTATTTT. This chain links TRBV11-2 with TRBJ2-3, with TRBD2 identical over 8 bases. Losses at the gene ends were 10 bases for V and 3 bases for J; bases not matched to a gene: 6. This CDR3 region has 13 residues. CDR1 is SGHAT, CDR2 FQNNGV, per germline.

The V and J genes are TRBV11-2 and TRBJ1-2, with 7 bases aligning to TRBD1. This CDR3 region has 13 residues. Trimming removed 4 bases from V and 4 bases from J; junction bases left unmatched: 3. Germline CDR1 SGHAT, CDR2 FQNNGV. CDR3 loop: CASSSTGPYGYTF. The CDR3 DNA is TGTGCCAGCAGCTCGACAGGGCCCTATGGCTACACCTTC.

This clone appeared once. The rearrangement links TRBV7-9 to TRBJ1-3; D might be TRBD1 (6 bases). Germline V gene lookup returns CDR1 SEHNR and CDR2 FQNEAQ (reference sequence). This CDR3 is built from 17 residues. V lost 0 bases and J lost 0, with 12 bases in between. This CDR3 is CASSLALTGISGNTIYF. The DNA of the CDR3 is TGTGCCAGCAGCTTAGCGTTAACAGGGATCTCTGGAAACACCATATATTTT.

This clone has more than one count but fewer than ten. The J gene is TRBJ2-7, the V gene TRBV5-5, with 7 positions matching TRBD2. The CDR3 runs to 15 residues. Germline loops: CDR1 SGHKS, CDR2 YYEKEE (reference sequence). J gave up 2 bases and V 0 bases, and 5 bases lay outside the gene matches. Written as DNA, the CDR3 is TGTGCCAGCAGCTTGGGGGGACTACAGGCCTACGAGCAGTACTTC. Its protein is CASSLGGLQAYEQYF.

This clone was picked up a small number of times. This CDR3 is CASSLEGAYGYTF. CDR3 DNA sequence: TGTGCCAGCAGCTTGGAGGGGGCCTATGGCTACACCTTC. The chain is built from TRBV5-6 and TRBJ1-2, with 7 positions matching TRBD1. With 0 bases clipped from V and 4 bases from J, the junction kept 0 bases outside the gene matches. Per the germline V gene, CDR1 is SGHDT and CDR2 is YYEEEE. The CDR3 consists of 13 residues.

The chain joins TRBV27 to TRBJ1-6; possibly TRBD1 for D (5 bases). The CDR3 loop spans 15 amino acids. Germline V gene sequence: CDR1 MNHEY, CDR2 SMNVEV (reference sequence). Between the trimmed V and J ends, which lost 6 bases and 8 bases, there was a span of 17 bases. CDR3: CASSYGGAHHSPLHF. CDR3 in DNA: TGTGCCAGCAGCTATGGTGGGGCACACCATTCACCCCTCCACTTT.

This clone was seen a single time. The chain uses TRBV30 and TRBJ1-1; possibly TRBD1 for D (5 bases). Trimming cost V 7 bases and J 4 bases, with 16 bases left between them. The CDR3 extends over 13 amino acids. The germline CDR1 and CDR2 sequences are GTSNPN and SVGIG (reference sequence). CDR3 loop: CASRAGLFTEAFF. In nucleotides, the CDR3 is TGTGCCTCGAGGGCAGGGCTTTTCACTGAAGCTTTCTTT.

The chain is built from TRBV19 and TRBJ1-5; 8 bases align to TRBD1. The germline CDR1 and CDR2 sequences are LNHDA and SQIVND (reference sequence). The CDR3 totals 14 residues. V was pared by 6 bases and J by 9 bases, with 10 bases of the junction left unmatched. The CDR3 loop reads CASRGGQGPLPQHF. CDR3 nucleotides: TGTGCCAGTAGGGGCGGACAGGGACCCTTGCCCCAGCATTTT.

This chain joins TRBV9 and TRBJ2-2; tentative D call: TRBD2 (7 bases). CDR1 and CDR2 from the germline V gene are SGDLS and YYNGEE. V was cut by 4 bases and J by 2 bases, with 15 bases left in between. CDR3 length: 16 residues. The CDR3 DNA follows: TGTGCCAGCAGCCCTGGGGGGGCGAGTAACACCGGGGAGCTGTTTTTT. It encodes CASSPGGASNTGELFF.

The rearrangement uses TRBV3-1 (or the pseudogene TRBV3-2) and TRBJ1-2; weak D call: TRBD1 (5 bases). CDR3 length equals 15 residues. V was pared by 0 bases and J by 3 bases, with 11 bases between. Germline V gives CDR1 LGHDT, CDR2 YNNKEL (reference sequence). In nucleotides, the CDR3 is TGTGCCAGCAGCCAAGATATAGACAGAGACTATGGCTACACCTTC. Translating gives CASSQDIDRDYGYTF.

With regard to this clone: Distinct nucleotide sequences in the sample also encode this CDR3. The chain is built from TRBV9 and TRBJ1-6; perhaps TRBD1 as D (5 bases). V was cut by 2 bases and J by 8 bases, with 11 bases left in between. The CDR3 totals 14 residues. CDR1 is SGDLS and CDR2 is YYNGEE in the germline V gene. This CDR3 reads CASSVGGFDSPLHF. The CDR3 nucleotides are TGTGCCAGCAGCGTGGGGGGTTTTGATTCACCCCTCCACTTT.

The chain has TRBV2 and TRBJ2-5; tentative D call: TRBD2 (6 bases). Germline CDR1 reads SNHLY; CDR2 reads FYNNEI. This CDR3 is 11 amino acids long. V was pared by 8 bases and J by 2 bases, with 6 bases between. The DNA for the CDR3 is TGTGCCAGCGGGGGGCAAGAGACCCAGTACTTC. It encodes CASGGQETQYF. The complete variable domain, with remaining parts taken from reference TRBV2 and TRBJ2-5, reads EPEVTQTPSHQVTQMGQEVILRCVPISNHLYFYWYRQILGQKVEFLVSFYNNEISEKSEIFDDQFSVERPDGSNFTLKIRSTKLEDSAMYFCASGGQETQYFGPGTRLLVL.

The chain couples TRBV12-3 or TRBV12-4 to TRBJ2-7; possibly TRBD2 for D (5 bases). The CDR3 loop spans 13 amino acids. Trimming removed 3 bases at V and 7 bases at J, with 13 bases between. CDR3 sequence (DNA): TGTGCCAGCAGTTTCAGTAGGGAGTCGGAGCAGTACTTC. Its protein is CASSFSRESEQYF.